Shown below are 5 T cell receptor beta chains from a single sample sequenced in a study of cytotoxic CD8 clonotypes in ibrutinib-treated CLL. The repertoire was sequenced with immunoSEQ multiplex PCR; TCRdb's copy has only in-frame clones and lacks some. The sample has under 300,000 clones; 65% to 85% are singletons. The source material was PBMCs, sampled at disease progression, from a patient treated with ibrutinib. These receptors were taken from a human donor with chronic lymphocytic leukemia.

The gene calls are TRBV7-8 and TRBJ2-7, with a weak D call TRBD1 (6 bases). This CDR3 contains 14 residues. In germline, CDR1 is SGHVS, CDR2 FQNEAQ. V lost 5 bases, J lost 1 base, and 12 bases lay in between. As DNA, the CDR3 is TGTGCCAGCAGCAGAACGGACAGATCCTACGAGCAGTACTTC. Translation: CASSRTDRSYEQYF.

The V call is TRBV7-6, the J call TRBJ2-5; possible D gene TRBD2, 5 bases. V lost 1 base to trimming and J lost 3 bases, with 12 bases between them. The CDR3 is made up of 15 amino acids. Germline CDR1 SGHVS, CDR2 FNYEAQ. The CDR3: CASSLGRFQEETQYF. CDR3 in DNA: TGTGCCAGCAGCTTAGGGAGGTTTCAGGAAGAGACCCAGTACTTC.

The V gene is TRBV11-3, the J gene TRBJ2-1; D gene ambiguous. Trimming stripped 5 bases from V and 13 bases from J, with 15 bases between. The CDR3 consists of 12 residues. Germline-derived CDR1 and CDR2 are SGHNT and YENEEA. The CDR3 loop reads CASSPGRSTQFF. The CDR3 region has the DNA TGTGCCAGCAGCCCCGGGCGAAGTACACAGTTCTTC.

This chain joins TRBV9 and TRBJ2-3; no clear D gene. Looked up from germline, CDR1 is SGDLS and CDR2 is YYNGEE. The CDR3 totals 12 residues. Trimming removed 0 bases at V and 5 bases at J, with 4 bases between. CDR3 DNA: TGTGCCAGCAGCGTAGGCGGAGATACGCAGTATTTT. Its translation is CASSVGGDTQYF.

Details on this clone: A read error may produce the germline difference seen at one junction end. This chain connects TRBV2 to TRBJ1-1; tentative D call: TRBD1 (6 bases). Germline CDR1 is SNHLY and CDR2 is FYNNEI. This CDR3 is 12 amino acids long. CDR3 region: CATQFRGHISPF. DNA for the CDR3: TGTGCCACCCAATTTCGGGGACACATCTCTCCCTTT.